Each of the 9 T cell receptor beta chains below was sequenced from the same sample in a study of shared clonotypes between healthy human individuals. Some clones are missing from TCRdb's copy, which holds only in-frame ones; the method was immunoSEQ multiplex PCR. The sample has some 480,000 clones; approximately 79% are singletons. The sample comprised PBMCs. The receptor set was obtained from a middle-aged woman in good health. Some clones in this sample may be carry-over from other donors' samples.

The J gene is TRBJ2-5, the V gene TRBV4-2, with 9 bases aligning to TRBD2. The better agreement between TRBJ2-7 and the DNA end casts doubt on the J call. Germline V gene lookup returns CDR1 LGHNA and CDR2 YNFKEQ. CDR3 length: 16 residues. CDR3 in amino acids: CASSQSLAGSSYEQYF. CDR3 sequence (DNA): TGTGCCAGCAGCCAAAGCCTAGCGGGAAGCTCCTACGAGCAGTACTTC.

The chain uses TRBV4-3 and TRBJ1-2; D unclear. Germline loops: CDR1 LGHNA, CDR2 YSLEER. Trimming shortened V by 0 bases and J by 4 bases, and 9 bases separated the two germline ends. The CDR3 has 14 residues. The CDR3 is CASSQDVGSYGYTF. CDR3 sequence (DNA): TGCGCCAGCAGCCAAGATGTAGGTTCCTATGGCTACACCTTC.

The chain has TRBV6-5 and TRBJ1-1; 7 nucleotides align to TRBD1. Germline V gives CDR1 MNHEY, CDR2 SVGAGI. The J segment lost 0 bases and the V segment lost 6 bases, leaving 4 bases of the junction unmatched. This CDR3 spans 14 amino acids. The CDR3, as DNA: TGTGCCAGCAGCCAACAGGGGCTGAACACTGAAGCTTTCTTT. This sequence encodes CASSQQGLNTEAFF.

The chain combines TRBV9 with TRBJ1-1; 9 bases are a match to TRBD1. CDR1 SGDLS and CDR2 YYNGEE come from the germline V gene. V was clipped by 2 bases and J by 0 bases; unmatched bases: 5. This CDR3 is 16 amino acids long. The CDR3 DNA reads TGTGCCAGCAGCGTTTCGACAGGGGGGATGAACACTGAAGCTTTCTTT. It codes for CASSVSTGGMNTEAFF.

Worth noting for this clone: A much larger clone is a single base away; this may be a read error. The V and J genes are TRBV7-9 and TRBJ2-7, with a tentative D call TRBD2 (6 bases). Germline CDR1 SEHNR, CDR2 FQNEAQ (reference sequence). CDR3 length equals 14 residues. The V gene lost 4 bases and the J gene lost 2 bases, with 12 bases spanning the gap. CDR3 sequence: CASSSGRGAYEQYF. The DNA of the CDR3 is TGTGCCAGCAGCTCCGGGAGAGGAGCCTACGAGCAGTACTTC.

This chain joins TRBV30 and TRBJ2-2; D not resolved. The CDR3 totals 13 residues. V was shortened by 2 bases and J by 5 bases, with 9 bases between the two germline ends. Germline CDR1 is GTSNPN and CDR2 is SVGIG (reference sequence). The CDR3 protein is CAWSPSRTGELFF. The CDR3 DNA sequence: TGTGCCTGGAGTCCTTCTAGAACCGGGGAGCTGTTTTTT.

This chain uses TRBV10-2 with TRBJ1-1; the D is unclear. Trimming took off 1 base at V and 4 bases at J, with 10 bases between the two ends. The CDR3 consists of 14 residues. The germline CDR1 and CDR2 sequences are WSHSY and SAAADI. CDR3: CASSELRWATEAFF. CDR3 nucleotide sequence: TGCGCCAGCAGTGAGTTACGGTGGGCCACTGAAGCTTTCTTT.

Only a few counts were recorded for this clone. V usage is TRBV19 and J usage is TRBJ2-1, with 7 nucleotides matching TRBD2. CDR1 LNHDA and CDR2 SQIVND come from the germline V gene (reference sequence). Trimming at V came to 7 bases and at J to 7 bases, leaving 13 bases not matched to a gene. The CDR3 extends over 15 amino acids. Here the CDR3 reads CASTPAGVGGNEQFF. CDR3 DNA: TGTGCCAGTACCCCCGCGGGAGTGGGTGGGAATGAGCAGTTCTTC.

The chain carries TRBV21-1 and TRBJ2-3; TRBD2, the table's D call, lacks a check against the DNA. TRBV21-1 is recorded as a pseudogene. The CDR3 runs 16 residues. The DNA for the CDR3 is TGTGCCCCCAGAGGGGTAGCGGGAGTTCAGACAGATACGCAGTATTTT. Protein: CAPRGVAGVQTDTQYF.